The next 14 T cell receptor beta chains were all read from a single sample in a study of T cell responses to AZD1222 COVID-19 vaccine. Produced via immunoSEQ multiplex PCR; TCRdb's table is partial and in-frame only. Of 95,000 to 110,000 clones in the sample, 89% are singletons; the top ten hold under 7%. Sequences were derived from peripheral blood, sampled on day 0 of AZD1222 vaccination. These receptors all stem from an adult in good health.

This sequence joins TRBV6-2 or TRBV6-3 and TRBJ2-7, with 9 bases identical to TRBD2. This CDR3 has 18 amino acids. Trimming cost V 1 base and J 3 bases; bases outside gene matches: 13. Germline-derived CDR1 and CDR2 are MNHEY and SVGEGT. The chain's CDR3 is CASSYYPGKSGRSYEQYF. Written as DNA, the CDR3 is TGTGCCAGCAGTTACTATCCCGGCAAGAGCGGGAGGAGCTACGAGCAGTACTTC.

The rearrangement uses TRBV5-1 and TRBJ2-3; maybe TRBD2 (5 bases). The CDR3 has 14 residues. Per the germline V gene, CDR1 is SGHRS and CDR2 is YFSETQ. Trimming took 0 bases from V and 0 from J, leaving 5 bases between them. This CDR3 reads CASSLGGSTDTQYF. Here the CDR3 DNA reads TGCGCCAGCAGCTTGGGCGGGAGCACAGATACGCAGTATTTT. Looking up the rest from reference TRBV5-1 and TRBJ2-3 gives the full variable domain: KAGVTQTPRYLIKTRGQQVTLSCSPISGHRSVSWYQQTPGQGLQFLFEYFSETQRNKGNFPGRFSGRQFSNSRSEMNVSTLELGDSALYLCASSLGGSTDTQYFGPGTRLTVL.

The chain recombines TRBV7-9 with TRBJ2-1; 14 nucleotides match TRBD2. This CDR3 is built from 17 residues. J gave up 2 bases and V 4 bases, and 4 bases lay outside the gene matches. Germline CDR1 is SEHNR and CDR2 is FQNEAQ (reference sequence). The chain's CDR3 is CASSYGLAGGTYNEQFF. CDR3 sequence (DNA): TGTGCCAGCAGCTACGGACTAGCGGGAGGTACCTACAATGAGCAGTTCTTC.

This clone occurred once. V and J are TRBV9 and TRBJ1-2, with D unclear. The ends were cut back, 0 bases at V and 4 bases at J, with 10 bases in the middle. The CDR3 sequence is 14 residues long. Germline V gene data show CDR1 as SGDLS and CDR2 as YYNGEE. The CDR3 protein is CASSVDRYPYGYTF. CDR3 nucleotides: TGTGCCAGCAGCGTAGACCGATACCCCTATGGCTACACCTTC.

The genes are TRBV5-1 and TRBJ1-2; perhaps TRBD1 as D (5 bases). CDR1 and CDR2 from the germline V gene are SGHRS and YFSETQ. This CDR3 spans 14 amino acids. The ends were cut back, 2 bases at V and 6 bases at J, with 14 bases in the middle. CDR3 bases: TGCGCCAGCAGCTTCCTACAGGTCCTGGATGGCTACACCTTC. This gives the protein CASSFLQVLDGYTF.

This clone appeared a single time. CDR3 in amino acids: CASSLGLGRADYNEQFF. In DNA form, the CDR3 reads TGTGCCAGCAGCTTGGGTTTGGGGCGGGCTGACTACAATGAGCAGTTCTTC. V and J are TRBV7-9 and TRBJ2-1, with D possibly called TRBD1 or TRBD2 (5 bases each). V was trimmed by 3 bases and J by 3 bases, leaving 18 bases between them. The germline V gene encodes CDR1 SEHNR and CDR2 FQNEAQ (reference sequence). The CDR3 runs to 17 residues.

J is TRBJ2-1 and V is TRBV5-4; TRBD1 is a possible D gene (5 bases). Germline assignment: CDR1 SGHNT and CDR2 YYREEE (reference sequence). Trimming took 8 bases from V and 7 from J, leaving 19 bases between them. CDR3 length equals 14 residues. CDR3: CASSLGERVNEQFF. In nucleotides, the CDR3 is TGTGCCAGTTCTCTAGGGGAAAGGGTGAATGAGCAGTTCTTC.

V is TRBV7-8 and J is TRBJ1-1, with D tentatively TRBD1 (5 bases). V lost 5 bases to trimming and J lost 4 bases, with 11 bases between them. Per the germline V gene, CDR1 is SGHVS and CDR2 is FQNEAQ. CDR3 size: 13 residues. The CDR3 DNA reads TGTGCCAGCAGCCAAGTGGGGGGCACTGAAGCTTTCTTT. Its protein is CASSQVGGTEAFF.

The chain is built from TRBV11-3 and TRBJ2-7; D uncertain. The CDR3 consists of 14 residues. Germline lookup yields CDR1 SGHNT and CDR2 YENEEA. Trimming removed 5 bases from V and 0 bases from J, with 11 bases in between. This chain's CDR3 is CASSPRTLSYEQYF. The DNA for the CDR3 is TGTGCCAGCAGCCCCCGGACCCTCTCCTACGAGCAGTACTTC.

V is TRBV3-1 (or the pseudogene TRBV3-2) and J is TRBJ2-3; the match to TRBD2 covers 12 bases. After removal of 4 bases from V and 2 bases from J, the junction contained 7 bases not matched to a gene. This CDR3 is built from 17 residues. Germline V gives CDR1 LGHDT, CDR2 YNNKEL (reference sequence). In nucleotides, the CDR3 is TGTGCCAGCAGCCCCTACGGACTAGCGGGGAACACAGATACGCAGTATTTT. It is translated as CASSPYGLAGNTDTQYF.

This chain links TRBV7-6 with TRBJ1-5, with no clear D. There are 14 residues in the CDR3. V dropped 2 bases and J dropped 1 base, with 6 bases sitting between them. Germline V lookup: CDR1 SGHVS, CDR2 FNYEAQ. CDR3 in amino acids: CASSLHQSNQPQHF. The DNA for the CDR3 is TGTGCCAGCAGCTTACACCAAAGCAATCAGCCCCAGCATTTT.

A single count supports this clone. This chain links TRBV6-2 or TRBV6-3 with TRBJ2-6, with unresolved D. Between the trimmed V and J ends, which lost 6 bases and 4 bases, there was a span of 10 bases. The germline V gene encodes CDR1 MNHEY and CDR2 SVGEGT. The CDR3 loop spans 14 amino acids. CDR3 DNA sequence: TGTGCCAGCAGCCCCACCGAGGGGGCCAACGTCCTGACTTTC. This codes for CASSPTEGANVLTF.

In its sample, this clone was seen once. The V and J genes are TRBV4-1 and TRBJ1-6; D is unclear. From germline, CDR1 is MGHRA and CDR2 YSYEKL. CDR3 size: 15 residues. The V gene lost 0 bases and the J gene lost 4 bases, with 7 bases spanning the gap. The CDR3 coding sequence is TGCGCCAGCAGCCAAGATGGCCAGTATAATTCACCCCTCCACTTT. Encoded protein: CASSQDGQYNSPLHF.

The rearrangement links TRBV2 to TRBJ2-1; weak D call: TRBD2 (6 bases). V was clipped by 3 bases and J by 8 bases, with 20 bases between them. The CDR3 is 16 amino acids. Germline V lookup: CDR1 SNHLY, CDR2 FYNNEI. This CDR3 reads CASSERLAGRPHEQFF. The CDR3, as DNA: TGTGCCAGCAGTGAGAGGTTGGCGGGAAGACCCCATGAGCAGTTCTTC.